This entry concerns a single TCR beta chain. Germline V gene sequence: CDR1 MNHEY, CDR2 SMNVEV (reference sequence). Between the trimmed V and J ends, which lost 4 bases and 6 bases, there was a span of 13 bases. This CDR3 comprises 13 residues. The source of the sample is a study of blood T cell repertoires in COVID-19. On the study more broadly: Samples representing acute and convalescent COVID-19 were sourced from the United States, Italy and Spain. The analysed material was cDNA or gDNA that came from T cells, B-cell-depleted T cells, or PBMCs.

Original methodology: Nucleated cell counts were estimated from reference gene primer amplification. Assay: immunoSEQ multiplex PCR; the TCRdb copy retains only in-frame clones and omits some. The DNA gave D and trimming, while V, J and clone size come from that table. The profile shows 120,000 to 150,000 clones, 80% of them singletons. The chain joins TRBV27 to TRBJ2-7; TRBD2 might be the D (5 bases). This TCR was sampled from a man in his fifties or sixties with active or convalescent COVID-19. The sequencing sample was made of peripheral blood. The CDR3 spells CASSYRTYTEQYF. The DNA of the CDR3 is TGTGCCAGCAGTTATCGGACTTACACCGAGCAGTACTTC.